The clone carrying this T cell receptor (beta chain) was recorded only once. Original processing notes: Estimation of nucleated cell counts relied on the amplification of reference gene primers. Only in-frame clones appear in the TCRdb table, and some are missing; sequencing was by immunoSEQ multiplex PCR. V and J calls and clone size follow that table, whereas D and trimming were derived from the DNA. The table has approximately 190,000 clones, 88% seen once. This sample is part of a study of blood T cell repertoires in COVID-19. Across the whole study: Italy, Spain and the United States were the sources of the convalescent and acute COVID-19 samples. Sources were T cells, B-cell-depleted T cells, or PBMCs; the material itself was cDNA or gDNA.

The V gene lost 5 bases and the J gene lost 2 bases, with 24 bases spanning the gap. The germline V gene encodes CDR1 SQVTM and CDR2 ANQGSEA. The length of the CDR3 is 17 residues. This TCR came from a man in his forties or fifties with active or convalescent COVID-19. Sequencing used peripheral blood. The chain is built from TRBV29-1 and TRBJ1-1, with D perhaps matching TRBD1 (6 bases). The CDR3 reads CSVPGKGGGVFNTEAFF. CDR3 DNA: TGCAGCGTTCCCGGGAAAGGGGGGGGTGTTTTTAACACTGAAGCTTTCTTT.